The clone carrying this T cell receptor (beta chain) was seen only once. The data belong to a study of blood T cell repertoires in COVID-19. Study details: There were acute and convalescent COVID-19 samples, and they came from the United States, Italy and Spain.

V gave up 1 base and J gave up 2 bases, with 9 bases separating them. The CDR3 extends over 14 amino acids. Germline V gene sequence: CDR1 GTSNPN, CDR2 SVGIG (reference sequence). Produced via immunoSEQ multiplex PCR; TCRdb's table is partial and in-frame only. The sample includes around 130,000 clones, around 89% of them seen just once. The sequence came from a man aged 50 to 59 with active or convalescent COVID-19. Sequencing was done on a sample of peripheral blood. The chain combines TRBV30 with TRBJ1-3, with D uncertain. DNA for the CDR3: TGTGCCTGGAGTGCGGGAGGGACTGGAAACACCATATATTTT. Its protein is CAWSAGGTGNTIYF.